Below are 7 T cell receptor beta chains sequenced from a single sample in a study of blood T cell repertoires in COVID-19. Profiling relied on immunoSEQ multiplex PCR, and the TCRdb table lists in-frame clones only, not all of them. This sample has roughly 50,000 clones; 86% occur once, and the top ten carry approximately 12%. The sequencing sample was made of peripheral blood. These receptor sequences come from a man in his 70s with active COVID-19.

This chain links TRBV21-1 with TRBJ1-6. TRBV21-1 is an annotated pseudogene. The CDR3 length is 17 residues. CDR3 amino acids: CASRAWGGWYSNSPLHF. Here the CDR3 DNA reads TGTGCCAGCAGGGCGTGGGGGGGTTGGTATAGTAATTCACCCCTCCACTTT.

V is TRBV30 and J is TRBJ2-3; D perhaps matches TRBD1 (6 bases). This CDR3 has 14 residues. Per germline, CDR1 GTSNPN and CDR2 SVGIG (reference sequence). Trimming took 5 bases from V and 5 from J, leaving 17 bases between them. The CDR3 is CAWAGWGRVDTQYF. In DNA form, the CDR3 reads TGTGCCTGGGCCGGGTGGGGGCGGGTAGATACGCAGTATTTT.

The chain recombines TRBV5-1 with TRBJ2-5; 9 bases align to TRBD1. The tail of the sequence fits TRBJ2-7 better, so the J call may be wrong. The CDR3 has 14 amino acids. CDR1 and CDR2 (germline): SGHRS, YFSETQ. The CDR3 region is CASSARTGDYEQYF. The CDR3 nucleotides are TGCGCCAGCAGCGCGAGGACAGGGGACTACGAGCAGTACTTC.

V gene TRBV7-2 combines with J gene TRBJ2-5; D may be TRBD2 (5 bases). The ends were cut back, 6 bases at V and 5 bases at J, with 16 bases in the middle. The CDR3 runs 14 residues. The V gene's germline CDR1 is SGHTA and CDR2 FQGNSA. This CDR3 reads CASSPTRIYETQYF. CDR3 nucleotides: TGTGCCAGCAGTCCTACTAGGATTTATGAGACCCAGTACTTC.

V gene TRBV15 combines with J gene TRBJ1-3; no clear D. This CDR3 is 16 amino acids long. The germline V gene encodes CDR1 LNHNV and CDR2 YYDKDF (reference sequence). Trimming took 1 base from V and 4 from J, leaving 14 bases between them. The CDR3 loop is CATSRVRGVLGNTIYF. The CDR3 nucleotides are TGTGCCACCAGCAGAGTTCGGGGTGTGTTAGGAAACACCATATATTTT. The variable domain in full, completed from reference TRBV15 and TRBJ1-3, reads DAMVIQNPRYQVTQFGKPVTLSCSQTLNHNVMYWYQQKSSQAPKLLFHYYDKDFNNEADTPDNFQSRRPNTSFCFLDIRSPGLGDTAMYLCATSRVRGVLGNTIYFGEGSWLTVV.

This chain connects TRBV7-3 to TRBJ1-4, with TRBD1 matching 7 bases. CDR1 and CDR2 from the germline V gene are SGHTA and FQGTGA. Unmatched junction bases numbered 3, after V lost 5 bases and J lost 3 bases. The CDR3 is 14 amino acids. The CDR3 here is CASSPGTANEKLFF. The CDR3 bases are TGTGCCAGCAGCCCTGGGACAGCTAATGAAAAACTGTTTTTT.

This chain links TRBV15 with TRBJ1-5; 10 bases align to TRBD1. V lost 1 base to trimming and J lost 2 bases; unmatched junction nucleotides: 17. Germline CDR1 and CDR2: LNHNV and YYDKDF (reference sequence). CDR3 length: 21 amino acids. The CDR3 sequence is CATSRVGDFRDRGLGNQPQHF. Here the CDR3 DNA reads TGTGCCACCAGCAGAGTGGGGGATTTCCGGGACAGGGGTTTGGGCAATCAGCCCCAGCATTTT.